What follows are 3 T cell receptor beta chains derived from one specimen sequenced in a study of T cells in women clearing cervical HPV infection. The assay was immunoSEQ multiplex PCR, and TCRdb's table has in-frame clones only and misses some. The sample features about 35,000 clones, with roughly 6.8% in its top ten. Source material: blood buffy coat. The receptors here all came from a woman aged 18 to 75 with a cervical HPV16 infection that either progressed to CIN3+ or cleared (not recorded which).

Details on this clone: This same CDR3 is encoded by further DNA sequences in the sample. Partial CDR3 DNA: TGTGCCAGCAGCTTCAGCGGCGGAAACACC. Translating gives CASSFSGGNT. Given in full, the CDR3 is CASSFSGGNTIYF. This sequence joins TRBV7-9 and TRBJ1-3; D gene unclear. The CDR3 goes on 3 residues after the read ends, and that part is filled in from the germline J gene. In germline, CDR1 is SEHNR, CDR2 FQNEAQ (reference sequence). Trimming left V 3 bases short and J 4 bases short, with 7 bases between. The CDR3 is 13 residues long.

Points on this clone: The observed sequence ends 3 residues before the CDR3 terminus, with the missing tail filled in from the germline J gene. This chain links TRBV2 with TRBJ2-1; 8 positions agree with TRBD2. The ends lost 11 bases at V and 6 bases at J; junction bases unmatched: 18. CDR1 and CDR2 (germline): SNHLY, FYNNEI. The length of the CDR3 is 16 residues. The CDR3 DNA, read in part, is TGTGCCGGCACATCCCTGGGACTAGTAAGTTCCAATGAG. Residues: CAGTSLGLVSSNE. The whole CDR3 reads CAGTSLGLVSSNEQFF.

The part of the CDR3 DNA that was read is TGTGCCAGTAGTATTTTTGGGGGCGCCCGGACTGAA. Amino acid sequence: CASSIFGGARTE. The CDR3 reads in full as CASSIFGGARTEAFF. The chain has TRBV19 and TRBJ1-1; a possible D gene is TRBD1 (6 bases). The read comes to an end 3 residues before the CDR3 does, leaving the germline J gene to fill in the end. Trimming removed 3 bases at V and 5 bases at J, with 16 bases between. Germline CDR1 and CDR2: LNHDA and SQIVND (reference sequence). The CDR3 covers 15 residues.